Below, 30 T cell receptor beta chains from the same sample are listed, as sequenced in a study of blood T cell repertoires in COVID-19. The table came from immunoSEQ multiplex PCR; TCRdb's copy has only in-frame clones and leaves some out. This sample has 250,000 to 300,000 clones, with 65% to 90% found just once. The source material was PBMCs or T cells enriched from blood (not recorded which). The receptors derive from a man aged 18 to 35 who had recovered from COVID-19.

This clone was seen only once. As the CDR3 is not closed by the conserved phenylalanine or tryptophan, this likely results from a read error. The DNA is omitted, as the CDR3 cannot be located on it reliably, and the CDR3 follows TCRdb's listing. The CDR3: CASSPSTGIPPVD. V is TRBV7-2 and J is TRBJ1-2; the DNA was not compared with TRBD1, the D call given in the table. Germline V gene data show CDR1 as SGHTA and CDR2 as FQGNSA. The CDR3 totals 13 residues, both ends included.

The genes are TRBV28 and TRBJ2-3, with D maybe TRBD2 (6 bases). Germline CDR1 and CDR2: MDHEN and SYDVKM. Deletions cut 7 bases from V and 2 bases from J, with 13 bases between. The CDR3 has 14 residues. In DNA form, the CDR3 reads TGTGCCAGCATCCCCGGGAGCCTCACAGATACGCAGTATTTT. It yields the protein CASIPGSLTDTQYF.

The chain uses TRBV11-2 and TRBJ2-3; 9 bases align to TRBD1. There are 17 residues in the CDR3. Trimming removed 3 bases from V and 0 bases from J; junction bases left unmatched: 7. Germline V gene sequence: CDR1 SGHAT, CDR2 FQNNGV. CDR3 sequence: CASSFVLGQGSTDTQYF. The CDR3 nucleotides read TGTGCCAGCAGCTTCGTTCTGGGACAGGGAAGCACAGATACGCAGTATTTT.

The V gene is TRBV28, the J gene TRBJ2-7; weak D call: TRBD1 (6 bases). Trimming took off 6 bases at V and 6 bases at J, with 12 bases between the two ends. Germline-derived CDR1 and CDR2 are MDHEN and SYDVKM. This CDR3 has 12 residues. CDR3 bases: TGTGCCAGCAGGGGGGCAGGGGTCGAGCAGTACTTC. Encoded protein: CASRGAGVEQYF. The entire variable domain, with the rest obtained from reference TRBV28 and TRBJ2-7, is as follows: DVKVTQSSRYLVKRTGEKVFLECVQDMDHENMFWYRQDPGLGLRLIYFSYDVKMKEKGDIPEGYSVSREKKERFSLILESASTNQTSMYLCASRGAGVEQYFGPGTRLTVT.

This chain joins TRBV4-1 and TRBJ1-2; 7 bases fit TRBD1. Trimming cost V 0 bases and J 4 bases; bases outside gene matches: 8. This CDR3 is 16 amino acids long. The germline V gene encodes CDR1 MGHRA and CDR2 YSYEKL. The DNA of the CDR3 is TGCGCCAGCAGCCAAGATATGGCAGGGGGAATCTATGGCTACACCTTC. It yields the protein CASSQDMAGGIYGYTF.

This rearrangement joins TRBV11-3 to TRBJ2-1; weak D call: TRBD2 (6 bases). The germline CDR1 and CDR2 sequences are SGHNT and YENEEA. The CDR3 is 16 residues long. V was pared by 0 bases and J by 1 base, with 10 bases between. The CDR3 DNA is TGTGCCAGCAGCTTAGAACGGAGGGCTTCCTACAATGAGCAGTTCTTC. Amino acid sequence: CASSLERRASYNEQFF.

The chain couples TRBV24-1 to TRBJ2-1, with 8 bases matching TRBD2. The CDR3 consists of 17 residues. After removal of 3 bases from V and 0 bases from J, the junction contained 6 bases not matched to a gene. The V gene's germline CDR1 is KGHDR and CDR2 SFDVKD. The CDR3 DNA sequence: TGTGCCACCAGTGATCGGGGAGGGACTAGCTCCTACAATGAGCAGTTCTTC. It encodes CATSDRGGTSSYNEQFF.

V usage is TRBV12-3 or TRBV12-4 and J usage is TRBJ2-4, with a tentative D call TRBD2 (6 bases). V shed 5 bases and J shed 6 bases, with 8 bases lying between them. The CDR3 consists of 12 residues. In DNA, the CDR3 is TGTGCCAGCAGTCTCGGGGGAAACATTCAGTACTTC. Its translation: CASSLGGNIQYF.

The V and J genes are TRBV6-5 and TRBJ2-2; D is possibly TRBD1 (6 bases). Germline CDR1 is MNHEY and CDR2 is SVGAGI. V lost 2 bases to trimming and J lost 1 base, with 11 bases between them. CDR3 length: 16 amino acids. CDR3 bases: TGTGCCAGCAGTTACATGGGGGCAGAGAACACCGGGGAGCTGTTTTTT. The encoded protein is CASSYMGAENTGELFF.

This chain uses TRBV6-5 with TRBJ1-3; 8 bases are shared with TRBD1. The germline V gene has CDR1 MNHEY and CDR2 SVGAGI. J gave up 4 bases and V 7 bases, and 9 bases lay outside the gene matches. The CDR3 extends over 15 amino acids. The CDR3: CASIQTGASGNTIYF. CDR3 DNA sequence: TGTGCCAGCATCCAGACAGGGGCCTCCGGAAACACCATATATTTT.

This chain uses TRBV18 with TRBJ2-6; D unresolved. The V gene's germline CDR1 is KGHSH and CDR2 LQKENI. CDR3 length equals 15 residues. With 6 bases removed from V and 0 bases from J, the gap between germline ends came to 9 bases. The chain's CDR3 is CASSHRISGANVLTF. CDR3 DNA sequence: TGTGCCAGCTCCCATAGAATCTCTGGGGCCAACGTCCTGACTTTC.

The chain uses TRBV9 and TRBJ2-7; weak D call: TRBD1 (6 bases). Trimming pared 4 bases from V and 0 bases from J, leaving 17 bases between. The CDR3 spans 16 residues. Germline CDR1 SGDLS, CDR2 YYNGEE. CDR3 in DNA: TGTGCCAGCAGCCCCCTAGGACAGATTTCCTCCTACGAGCAGTACTTC. Protein sequence: CASSPLGQISSYEQYF.

The gene calls are TRBV2 and TRBJ2-1, with 7 bases lining up with TRBD2. This CDR3 is 16 amino acids long. Per germline, CDR1 SNHLY and CDR2 FYNNEI. V dropped 3 bases and J dropped 2; count of bases not matched to a gene: 7. The chain's CDR3 is CASSDYRREPYNEQFF. The CDR3 nucleotides read TGTGCCAGCAGTGATTATAGGCGGGAGCCCTACAATGAGCAGTTCTTC.

This clone occurred a few times. As DNA, the CDR3 is TGTGCCAGCAGCCAATGGCGGACAGAGAACACCGGGGAGCTGTTTTTT. It translates to CASSQWRTENTGELFF. V gene TRBV3-1 (or the pseudogene TRBV3-2) combines with J gene TRBJ2-2; tentative D call: TRBD1 (6 bases). The germline V and J ends were trimmed by 2 bases and 1 base, with 11 bases remaining between them. There are 16 residues in the CDR3. From germline, CDR1 is LGHDT and CDR2 YNNKEL (reference sequence).

This chain connects TRBV19 to TRBJ1-1; D unclear. V was trimmed by 7 bases and J by 8 bases, leaving 17 bases between them. This CDR3 is built from 13 residues. In germline, CDR1 is LNHDA, CDR2 SQIVND (reference sequence). The CDR3 bases are TGTGCCAGTACCGTTCAACGAGGGTCGGAAGCTTTCTTT. Its protein product is CASTVQRGSEAFF.

In this sample, this clone turned up once. This chain connects TRBV13 to TRBJ2-5; 10 nucleotides match TRBD1. The CDR3 extends over 16 amino acids. The V gene end was trimmed by 5 bases and the J gene end by 2 bases; junction bases not matched to a gene: 8. Germline V gene lookup returns CDR1 PRHDT and CDR2 FYEKMQ (reference sequence). DNA for the CDR3: TGTGCCAGCAGCCCCACCGGGACAGGGGATCAAGAGACCCAGTACTTC. It yields the protein CASSPTGTGDQETQYF. Looking up the rest from reference TRBV13 and TRBJ2-5 gives the full variable domain: AAGVIQSPRHLIKEKRETATLKCYPIPRHDTVYWYQQGPGQDPQFLISFYEKMQSDKGSIPDRFSAQQFSDYHSELNMSSLELGDSALYFCASSPTGTGDQETQYFGPGTRLLVL.

V usage is TRBV5-1 and J usage is TRBJ1-2, with D perhaps matching TRBD1 (5 bases). The CDR3 is made up of 14 amino acids. Germline values: CDR1 SGHRS, CDR2 YFSETQ. V was pared by 0 bases and J by 4 bases, with 10 bases between. Here the CDR3 reads CASSLGPGGYGYTF. CDR3 in DNA: TGCGCCAGCAGCTTGGGACCGGGGGGCTATGGCTACACCTTC.

This clone was detected a few times. V gene TRBV11-2 combines with J gene TRBJ2-1; 8 bases fit TRBD2. The CDR3 length is 14 residues. With V trimmed by 1 base and J by 14 bases, 10 bases remained unmatched. Germline V gives CDR1 SGHAT, CDR2 FQNNGV. The CDR3 region has the DNA TGTGCCAGCAGCTTAGTCACGGGAGGGCAGTTTAAGTTCTTC. Its translation is CASSLVTGGQFKFF.

V usage is TRBV11-2 and J usage is TRBJ2-3; possibly TRBD2 for D (5 bases). V was shortened by 1 base and J by 6 bases, with 5 bases between the two germline ends. CDR3 length: 12 residues. Germline CDR1 is SGHAT and CDR2 is FQNNGV. This CDR3 is CASSLAGDTQYF. In nucleotides, the CDR3 is TGTGCCAGCAGCTTAGCGGGGGATACGCAGTATTTT.

This chain links TRBV9 with TRBJ2-6; possibly TRBD2 for D (5 bases). The CDR3 is 16 residues long. Germline V CDR1 and CDR2: SGDLS, YYNGEE. V was pared by 4 bases and J by 4 bases, with 15 bases between. In nucleotides, the CDR3 is TGTGCCAGCAGCCCAAGCGGTCACTCCGGGGCCAACGTCCTGACTTTC. Amino acids: CASSPSGHSGANVLTF.

This clone was recorded many times. The same CDR3 is also encoded by other DNA sequences in this sample. The chain combines TRBV11-2 with TRBJ1-1, with unresolved D. From germline, CDR1 is SGHAT and CDR2 FQNNGV. V was shortened by 0 bases and J by 1 base, with 3 bases between the two germline ends. CDR3 length: 13 amino acids. The CDR3 sequence is CASSLDRNTEAFF. CDR3 nucleotides: TGTGCCAGCAGCTTAGACAGGAACACTGAAGCTTTCTTT.

The genes are TRBV4-1 and TRBJ2-1; D gene ambiguous. The germline V gene encodes CDR1 MGHRA and CDR2 YSYEKL. CDR3 length equals 19 residues. Trimming cost V 0 bases and J 4 bases, with 22 bases left between them. The CDR3 loop reads CASSQDFRLAVDLYNEQFF. CDR3 nucleotide sequence: TGCGCCAGCAGCCAAGATTTCCGGCTTGCGGTTGACCTATACAATGAGCAGTTCTTC.

The V and J genes are TRBV4-1 and TRBJ2-2; D is ambiguous. Germline CDR1 reads MGHRA; CDR2 reads YSYEKL. The CDR3 extends over 13 amino acids. V was pared by 8 bases and J by 5 bases, with 12 bases between. This CDR3 is CASSTQVTGELFF. The CDR3 nucleotides are TGCGCCAGCTCGACCCAGGTGACCGGGGAGCTGTTTTTT.

This clone was found a few times. The V call is TRBV30, the J call TRBJ1-1; tentative D call: TRBD1 (6 bases). V was cut by 3 bases and J by 1 base, with 9 bases left in between. This CDR3 is built from 13 residues. The germline V gene has CDR1 GTSNPN and CDR2 SVGIG (reference sequence). The DNA for the CDR3 is TGTGCCTGGAGCCGACAGGAGAACACTGAAGCTTTCTTT. It codes for CAWSRQENTEAFF.

This chain joins TRBV13 and TRBJ1-1, with D unclear. Trimming stripped 5 bases from V and 5 bases from J, with 18 bases between. This CDR3 comprises 15 residues. Germline V lookup: CDR1 PRHDT, CDR2 FYEKMQ (reference sequence). The CDR3, as DNA: TGTGCCAGCAGCCCAACCCCCCTGTCGGTGACTGAAGCTTTCTTT. Protein: CASSPTPLSVTEAFF. The full variable domain, completed using reference TRBV13 and TRBJ1-1, is AAGVIQSPRHLIKEKRETATLKCYPIPRHDTVYWYQQGPGQDPQFLISFYEKMQSDKGSIPDRFSAQQFSDYHSELNMSSLELGDSALYFCASSPTPLSVTEAFFGQGTRLTVV.

J is TRBJ1-2 and V is TRBV30; TRBD1 aligns across 9 bases. Trimming at V came to 2 bases and at J to 3 bases, leaving 7 bases not matched to a gene. The CDR3 contains 15 residues. Germline assignment: CDR1 GTSNPN and CDR2 SVGIG (reference sequence). CDR3 sequence (DNA): TGTGCCTGGAGTCCGCCGGGACAGGGAGACTATGGCTACACCTTC. It translates to CAWSPPGQGDYGYTF.

The sample holds many counts of this clone. The genes are TRBV6-1 and TRBJ2-1; 8 bases fit TRBD2. The CDR3 consists of 15 residues. Germline V gives CDR1 MNHNS, CDR2 SASEGT. Losses at the gene ends were 3 bases for V and 7 bases for J; bases not matched to a gene: 8. The CDR3 DNA follows: TGTGCCAGCAGTGAGAGACTAGCGTCCCCTAATGAGCAGTTCTTC. Translation: CASSERLASPNEQFF.

Comment on this clone: Mismatch with germline at one junction end may stem from a read error. The chain combines TRBV7-7 with TRBJ2-2; 8 bases line up with TRBD1. This CDR3 is built from 18 residues. Per germline, CDR1 SSHAT and CDR2 FNYEAQ (reference sequence). The CDR3: CASSKGRLTGENTGELFF. CDR3 DNA: TGTGCTAGCAGCAAAGGCCGTCTGACAGGGGAGAACACCGGGGAGCTGTTTTTT.

This chain links TRBV18 with TRBJ1-3; a weak D match, TRBD1 (6 bases). Germline CDR1 is KGHSH and CDR2 is LQKENI. The CDR3 loop spans 15 amino acids. Trimming pared 3 bases from V and 0 bases from J, leaving 9 bases between. CDR3 residues: CASSPEGGSGNTIYF. Here the CDR3 DNA reads TGTGCCAGCTCACCCGAAGGGGGCTCTGGAAACACCATATATTTT.

The chain carries TRBV5-6 and TRBJ2-7; 10 bases map to TRBD1. This CDR3 has 14 amino acids. The V gene end was trimmed by 8 bases and the J gene end by 3 bases; junction bases not matched to a gene: 8. CDR1 and CDR2 from the germline V gene are SGHDT and YYEEEE. This chain's CDR3 is CASLSGTGVYEQYF. The CDR3 region has the DNA TGTGCCAGTCTAAGTGGGACAGGGGTCTACGAGCAGTACTTC.